This TCR beta chain was retrieved from a study of Graves' ophthalmopathy and Graves' hyperthyroidism. Study conclusions and caveats: The model achieved approximately 71% sensitivity and 72.22% specificity for ophthalmopathy progression.

Amplified TCR beta CDR3 regions were obtained using RNA transcripts as template. After a first-round RT-PCR with HTBI primers, a second-round multiplex PCR was run. TCRdb processed the multiplex PCR reads anew with MiXCR; each CDR3 protein has one entry. Of approximately 1.2 million distinct CDR3 sequences listed, about 38% are singletons. Trimming took off 0 bases at V and 0 bases at J, with 12 bases between the two ends. The CDR3 runs to 16 residues. Germline V gene sequence: CDR1 LGHNA, CDR2 YNFKEQ. Orbital computed tomography, together with clinical symptoms, serum thyroxine, TRAb and thyroid ultrasound, was used for diagnosis. About this clonotype itself: The antigen remains unidentified.

Sequenced: peripheral blood or thyroid tissue (not recorded which). The rearrangement uses TRBV4-2 and TRBJ2-7; D is unresolved. The TCR comes from an adult man with Graves' hyperthyroidism. The CDR3 sequence is CASSQESMLGSYEQYF. The CDR3 nucleotides read TGTGCCAGCAGCCAAGAGAGTATGCTTGGCTCCTACGAGCAGTACTTC.